Listed here is a single TCR beta chain. Its matching antigen is unknown. Splitting the CD4+ cells yielded a CD45RA+ naive subset and a CD45RA-negative memory subset. The data stem from a study of shared clonotypes between healthy human individuals. The study's findings and limits: Generation probabilities of non-shared clonotypes were lower (relative to those shared by all four donors).

Trimming pared 6 bases from V and 0 bases from J, leaving 12 bases between. Germline-derived CDR1 and CDR2 are MNHNY and SVGAGI (reference sequence). This CDR3 contains 15 residues. DNA at 200 ng, 25,000 to 35,000 T cell genomes, went into sorted-subset replicate PCRs. The method was immunoSEQ multiplex PCR; TCRdb's version includes in-frame clones alone and lacks a portion of them. This sample yields roughly 2.5 million clones, of which roughly 92% are seen a single time; over 0.12% belongs to the top ten. The V call is TRBV6-6, the J call TRBJ1-5; D call uncertain. Material for sequencing was naive CD4+ T cells sorted from blood. Specified subset: CD45RA+ positively selected. The receptor was isolated from a man between 18 and 35 years old in good health. CDR3 loop: CASSPRTNSNQPQHF. The CDR3 DNA follows: TGTGCCAGCAGCCCCAGGACGAATAGCAATCAGCCCCAGCATTTT.